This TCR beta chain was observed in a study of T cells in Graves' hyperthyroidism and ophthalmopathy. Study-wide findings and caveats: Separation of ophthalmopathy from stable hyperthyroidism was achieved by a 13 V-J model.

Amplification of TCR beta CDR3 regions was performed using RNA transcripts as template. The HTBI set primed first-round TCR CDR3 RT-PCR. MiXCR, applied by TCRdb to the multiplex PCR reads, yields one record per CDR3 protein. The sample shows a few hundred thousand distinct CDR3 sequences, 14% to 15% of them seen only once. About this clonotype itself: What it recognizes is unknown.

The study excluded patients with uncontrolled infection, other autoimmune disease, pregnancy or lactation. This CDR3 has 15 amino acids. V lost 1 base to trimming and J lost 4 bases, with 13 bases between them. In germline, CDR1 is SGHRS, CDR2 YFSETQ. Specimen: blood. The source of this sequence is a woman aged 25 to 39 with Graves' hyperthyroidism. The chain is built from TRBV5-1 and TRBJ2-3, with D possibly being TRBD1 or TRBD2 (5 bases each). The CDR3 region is CASSLWQGVADTQYF. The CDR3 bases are TGCGCCAGCAGCTTGTGGCAGGGAGTGGCAGATACGCAGTATTTT.